This TCR beta chain was recovered during a study of OX40 agonist ivuxolimab in advanced cancers. The sample holds one count of this clone. Per germline, CDR1 MGHRA and CDR2 YSYEKL. The CDR3 covers 16 residues. The V and J ends lost 2 bases and 7 bases respectively, with 18 bases between them. The table came from immunoSEQ multiplex PCR; TCRdb's copy has only in-frame clones and leaves some out. The sample gives 70,000 to 80,000 clones, about 90% of which show up once; roughly 1.3% is in the top ten. The source of this sequence is an adult with an advanced solid tumor such as melanoma, head and neck, liver or kidney cancer. This chain links TRBV4-1 with TRBJ1-5; TRBD1 is a possible D gene (6 bases). This sample comprised CD4+ or CD8+ T cells sorted from blood, obtained in a trial of the OX40 agonist ivuxolimab. CDR3 residues: CASSQFGGGDNQPQHF. DNA for the CDR3: TGCGCCAGCAGCCAATTTGGTGGGGGCGATAACCAGCCCCAGCATTTT.